Following are 31 T cell receptor beta chains from one sample sequenced in a study of early T cells in non-severe SARS-CoV-2 infection. TCRdb called the 5' RACE reads again in MiXCR, with one record for every CDR3 protein. The sample consists of around 47,000 distinct CDR3 sequences, approximately 10% of them appearing once. The sequenced sample was whole blood. Every receptor here comes from an adult who was a healthcare worker with PCR-confirmed SARS-CoV-2 infection or an uninfected control (not recorded which).

V usage is TRBV3-2 and J usage is TRBJ2-1; the D call TRBD1 from the table was never checked on the DNA. TRBV3-2 is classified as a pseudogene. CDR3 length: 14 residues. CDR3 sequence reads: CAKTDRPYYNEQFF. The CDR3, as DNA: TGTGCCAAGACAGACAGGCCTTACTACAATGAGCAGTTCTTC.

Ten or more counts support this clonotype. This chain joins TRBV2 and TRBJ1-2; tentatively, D is TRBD1 (5 bases). The V and J ends lost 9 bases and 7 bases respectively, with 18 bases between them. The CDR3 sequence is 13 residues long. From germline, CDR1 is SNHLY and CDR2 FYNNEI. The CDR3 DNA follows: TGTGCCAGTGGGGACGCCGGCTTAGGTGGCTACACCTTC. Amino acid sequence: CASGDAGLGGYTF.

This chain uses TRBV7-8 with TRBJ1-5; no clear D gene. With 3 bases removed from V and 4 bases from J, the gap between germline ends came to 10 bases. In germline, CDR1 is SGHVS, CDR2 FQNEAQ. The CDR3 totals 14 residues. The CDR3 DNA follows: TGTGCCAGCAGCTTCCCGGGAACAAATCAGCCCCAGCATTTT. It is translated as CASSFPGTNQPQHF.

There are many counts of this clonotype. This sequence joins TRBV7-8 and TRBJ1-1; D perhaps matches TRBD1 (6 bases). This CDR3 comprises 13 residues. Per germline, CDR1 SGHVS and CDR2 FQNEAQ. With 5 bases removed from V and 4 bases from J, the gap between germline ends came to 11 bases. In nucleotides, the CDR3 is TGTGCCAGCAGCCGAGGGGGGCGCACTGAAGCTTTCTTT. It is translated as CASSRGGRTEAFF.

This clonotype has just a few counts. The CDR3 reads CASTTQGFSYGYTF. The CDR3 nucleotides are TGTGCCAGCACCACACAGGGATTTTCCTATGGCTACACCTTC. This chain links TRBV12-3 or TRBV12-4 with TRBJ1-2, with D possibly being TRBD1 (6 bases). V was pared by 7 bases and J by 4 bases, with 16 bases between. The CDR3 has 14 amino acids.

This clonotype was counted ten times or more. This sequence joins TRBV15 and TRBJ2-5; D is undetermined. The V gene's germline CDR1 is LNHNV and CDR2 YYDKDF (reference sequence). This CDR3 region has 15 residues. V lost 0 bases and J lost 2, with 10 bases in between. CDR3 protein: CATSRDPGRQETQYF. The CDR3 nucleotides read TGTGCCACCAGCAGAGACCCCGGGCGACAAGAGACCCAGTACTTC.

This clonotype was observed at least ten times. This chain uses TRBV5-4 with TRBJ2-5; D perhaps matches TRBD1 (6 bases). Germline loops: CDR1 SGHNT, CDR2 YYREEE (reference sequence). This CDR3 comprises 15 residues. V was clipped by 7 bases and J by 7 bases, with 23 bases between them. In DNA form, the CDR3 reads TGTGCCAGCGCCCAGGGGTTAGATCGAAGCGGGACCCAGTACTTC. Amino acid sequence: CASAQGLDRSGTQYF.

With regard to this clonotype: A much more abundant neighbour one base away suggests this may be a read error. The chain joins TRBV6-5 to TRBJ1-2; unclear D gene. The ends were cut back, 10 bases at V and 2 bases at J, with 14 bases in the middle. Per germline, CDR1 MNHEY and CDR2 SVGAGI. The CDR3 covers 13 residues. The CDR3 reads CATMQYENYGYTF. Written as DNA, the CDR3 is TGTGCCACTATGCAATACGAGAACTATGGCTACACCTTC.

This clonotype was seen at least ten times. This rearrangement joins TRBV6-1 to TRBJ1-1, with D maybe TRBD1 (6 bases). V was cut by 4 bases and J by 7 bases, with 19 bases left in between. There are 15 residues in the CDR3. The germline gives CDR1 MNHNS, CDR2 SASEGT. Here the CDR3 reads CASSGRGKQPGEAFF. CDR3 nucleotides: TGTGCCAGCAGTGGCAGGGGAAAACAGCCGGGTGAAGCTTTCTTT.

This clonotype was picked up many times. The chain recombines TRBV5-4 with TRBJ1-2; 12 nucleotides agree with TRBD1. This CDR3 comprises 14 residues. Per the germline V gene, CDR1 is SGHNT and CDR2 is YYREEE (reference sequence). V was pared by 6 bases and J by 7 bases, with 7 bases of the junction left unmatched. CDR3 in DNA: TGTGCCAGCACCGGGACAGGGGGCCTTGGTGGCTACACCTTC. As protein: CASTGTGGLGGYTF.

The rearrangement joins TRBV30 to TRBJ1-6; D is undetermined. The CDR3 extends over 11 amino acids. V lost 4 bases and J 7 bases, leaving 5 bases between the germline ends. In germline, CDR1 is GTSNPN, CDR2 SVGIG (reference sequence). CDR3 DNA: TGTGCCTGGATGAGGAATTCACCCCTCCACTTT. It codes for CAWMRNSPLHF.

Ten or more counts support this clonotype. This chain links TRBV19 with TRBJ1-5, with D possibly TRBD1 on 5 matching bases. Germline lookup yields CDR1 LNHDA and CDR2 SQIVND (reference sequence). The CDR3 spans 13 residues. Trimming removed 3 bases at V and 6 bases at J, with 9 bases between. The DNA for the CDR3 is TGTGCCAGTAGTATTCGGGGGACTCAGCCCCAGCATTTT. Translating it yields CASSIRGTQPQHF.

This clonotype has more than one count but fewer than ten. This chain uses TRBV4-3 with TRBJ1-3; no clear D gene. The CDR3 has 14 residues. Germline V gene data show CDR1 as LGHNA and CDR2 as YSLEER. V shed 0 bases and J shed 4 bases, with 7 bases lying between them. The CDR3 here is CASSQDGQGNTIYF. The DNA for the CDR3 is TGCGCCAGCAGCCAAGATGGTCAGGGAAACACCATATATTTT.

The chain is built from TRBV5-1 and TRBJ1-6; D is unresolved. The CDR3 contains 16 residues. V lost 4 bases and J lost 7, with 18 bases in between. Germline CDR1 is SGHRS and CDR2 is YFSETQ. The chain's CDR3 is CASSPRAANRNSPLHF. The CDR3 coding sequence is TGCGCCAGCAGCCCACGGGCCGCGAATCGGAATTCACCCCTCCACTTT.

Note on this clonotype: Being one base from a much bigger clone, this may be a read error. The V and J genes are TRBV6-2 or TRBV6-3 and TRBJ2-7, with D perhaps TRBD2 (5 bases). This CDR3 spans 16 amino acids. Per germline, CDR1 MNHEY and CDR2 SVGEGT. V dropped 8 bases and J dropped 5 bases, with 25 bases sitting between them. The CDR3 loop reads CASRVNYREPLDEQYF. The CDR3 DNA is TGTGCCAGCCGTGTCAACTACCGGGAACCTCTAGACGAGCAGTACTTC.

Only a few counts were recorded for this clonotype. The CDR3 region has the DNA TGTGCCAGCAGCTTATCGGGCAGGACCATCTCTGGAAACACCATATATTTT. Its translation is CASSLSGRTISGNTIYF. The rearrangement uses TRBV7-9 and TRBJ1-3; unclear D gene. V was cut by 2 bases and J by 0 bases, with 14 bases left in between. Germline values: CDR1 SEHNR, CDR2 FQNEAQ (reference sequence). The CDR3 runs 17 residues.

This clonotype was detected a few times. V and J are TRBV5-1 and TRBJ1-1; D not certain. The V end was cut by 4 bases, the J end by 1 base, with 11 bases between. Germline CDR1 is SGHRS and CDR2 is YFSETQ. The CDR3 runs to 14 residues. The CDR3 coding sequence is TGCGCCAGCAGCCTTGCGACGGAGAACACTGAAGCTTTCTTT. This gives the protein CASSLATENTEAFF.

This chain links TRBV7-2 with TRBJ1-2; D not certain. V lost 3 bases and J 7 bases, leaving 12 bases between the germline ends. The germline gives CDR1 SGHTA, CDR2 FQGNSA. The CDR3 is 13 residues long. The CDR3 bases are TGTGCCAGCAGCTTTAATTTGCTGCGTGGCTACACCTTC. This codes for CASSFNLLRGYTF.

This clonotype showed up many times. The chain couples TRBV18 to TRBJ1-5; TRBD1 matches at 7 bases. Germline trimming cut 6 bases from V and 9 bases from J; bases unmatched to any gene: 5. Germline assignment: CDR1 KGHSH and CDR2 LQKENI. The CDR3 has 12 amino acids. In DNA form, the CDR3 reads TGTGCCAGCTCCCAGGGGGAGCTGCCCCAGCATTTT. Its translation is CASSQGELPQHF.

This clonotype was recorded at least ten times. In nucleotides, the CDR3 is TGCAGTGCCCCCTTTTTGGGGATGAATGAGCAGTTCTTC. Translated: CSAPFLGMNEQFF. This rearrangement joins TRBV20-1 to TRBJ2-1; D is unclear. The CDR3 has 13 amino acids. V was clipped by 6 bases and J by 7 bases, with 16 bases between them. Germline V gene data show CDR1 as DFQATT and CDR2 as SNEGSKA (reference sequence).

This clonotype was counted at least ten times. Here the CDR3 DNA reads TGTGCCAGCAGTTTAGATTGGGCAGGGAACACTGAAGCTTTCTTT. It translates to CASSLDWAGNTEAFF. V usage is TRBV12-3 or TRBV12-4 and J usage is TRBJ1-1; D gene unclear. The CDR3 totals 15 residues. V was trimmed by 1 base and J by 1 base, leaving 10 bases between them.

There are many counts of this clonotype. The chain recombines TRBV10-1 with TRBJ2-1, with TRBD1 identical over 8 bases. The CDR3 contains 14 residues. Looked up from germline, CDR1 is WNHNN and CDR2 is SYGVQD (reference sequence). The V segment lost 6 bases and the J segment 5 bases; nucleotides outside the gene matches: 6. The CDR3 sequence is CASRMGQANNEQFF. In DNA form, the CDR3 reads TGCGCCAGCAGGATGGGACAGGCCAACAATGAGCAGTTCTTC.

This clonotype occurred many times. J is TRBJ2-1 and V is TRBV2; TRBD2 might be the D (6 bases). Trimming took 5 bases from V and 2 from J, leaving 13 bases between them. This CDR3 comprises 15 residues. Looked up from germline, CDR1 is SNHLY and CDR2 is FYNNEI. CDR3 residues: CASSSGRGPYNEQFF. The CDR3 coding sequence is TGTGCCAGCAGTAGCGGGCGAGGTCCCTACAATGAGCAGTTCTTC.

This clonotype was found many times. The chain uses TRBV5-6 and TRBJ2-7; 10 positions match TRBD1. The germline V gene has CDR1 SGHDT and CDR2 YYEEEE. Trimming took 3 bases from V and 4 from J; bases not matched to a gene: 7. The CDR3 is 15 amino acids. CDR3 DNA: TGTGCCAGCAGCTCGGACAGGGGGTTTTTTTACGAGCAGTACTTC. It is translated as CASSSDRGFFYEQYF.

At least ten counts were recorded for this clonotype. The chain recombines TRBV11-2 with TRBJ2-1; perhaps D is TRBD1 or TRBD2 (6 bases each). V dropped 0 bases and J dropped 9 bases, with 15 bases sitting between them. CDR3 length: 15 amino acids. Germline V gene lookup returns CDR1 SGHAT and CDR2 FQNNGV. CDR3 amino acids: CASSLETGASGEQFF. Written as DNA, the CDR3 is TGTGCCAGCAGCTTAGAAACGGGGGCATCTGGTGAGCAGTTCTTC.

This clonotype was counted at least ten times. The chain has TRBV6-1 and TRBJ1-6; D is unclear. Germline CDR1 is MNHNS and CDR2 is SASEGT. The CDR3 is 14 amino acids. V lost 8 bases and J lost 0, with 8 bases in between. The CDR3 bases are TGTGCCAGCGCTCCGAGCTCCTATAATTCACCCCTCCACTTT. Translating gives CASAPSSYNSPLHF.

The chain has TRBV10-3 and TRBJ2-7; D possibly corresponds to TRBD1 (6 bases). In germline, CDR1 is ENHRY, CDR2 SYGVKD. The CDR3 covers 13 residues. V lost 5 bases to trimming and J lost 1 base, with 9 bases between them. The chain's CDR3 is CAISTGFSYEQYF. DNA for the CDR3: TGTGCCATCAGTACAGGGTTTTCCTACGAGCAGTACTTC.

This clonotype was picked up a small number of times. The junction departs from germline at one end; a sequencing error may be responsible. The chain has TRBV6-5 and TRBJ1-6, with D tentatively TRBD1 (5 bases). This CDR3 is built from 15 residues. Germline V CDR1 and CDR2: MNHEY, SVGAGI. The CDR3 nucleotides read TGTGCCAACAGTTACCTGCGGGGGTCTAATTCACCCCTCCACTTT. Protein product: CANSYLRGSNSPLHF.

There are a few counts of this clonotype. An end of the junction does not agree with germline; a read error may underlie this. The genes are TRBV7-2 and TRBJ2-2; a possible D gene is TRBD1 (9 bases). The CDR3 is 16 amino acids. CDR1 is SGHTA and CDR2 is FQGNSA in the germline V gene. The CDR3 protein is CASSVAGTGPAGELFF. As DNA, the CDR3 is TGTGCCAGCAGCGTAGCGGGGACAGGGCCCGCCGGGGAGCTGTTTTTT.

This sequence joins TRBV29-1 and TRBJ2-7; a weak D match, TRBD2 (6 bases). Germline CDR1 and CDR2: SQVTM and ANQGSEA. This CDR3 region has 14 residues. V was clipped by 1 base and J by 2 bases, with 12 bases between them. The CDR3 coding sequence is TGCAGCGTTGAAGGCGGGACGGGAGCCTACGAGCAGTACTTC. Encoded protein: CSVEGGTGAYEQYF.

The gene calls are TRBV12-3 or TRBV12-4 and TRBJ1-1, with D possibly TRBD1 on 5 matching bases. This CDR3 is built from 15 residues. Trimming cost V 6 bases and J 1 base, with 15 bases left between them. CDR3 sequence (DNA): TGTGCCAGCAGAACCCTCAGGCAGGGGAACACTGAAGCTTTCTTT. This gives the protein CASRTLRQGNTEAFF.